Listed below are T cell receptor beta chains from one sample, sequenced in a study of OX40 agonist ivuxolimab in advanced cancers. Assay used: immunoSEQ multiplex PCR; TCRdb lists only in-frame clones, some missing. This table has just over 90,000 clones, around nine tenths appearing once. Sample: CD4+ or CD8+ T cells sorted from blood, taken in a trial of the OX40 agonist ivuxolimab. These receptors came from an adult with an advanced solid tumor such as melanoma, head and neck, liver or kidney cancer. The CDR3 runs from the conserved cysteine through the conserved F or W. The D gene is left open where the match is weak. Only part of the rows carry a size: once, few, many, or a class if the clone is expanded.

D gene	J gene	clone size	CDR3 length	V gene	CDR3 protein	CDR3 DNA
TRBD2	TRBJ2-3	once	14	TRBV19	CASSQPGGADTQYF	TGTGCCAGTAGTCAACCGGGAGGTGCAGATACGCAGTATTTT
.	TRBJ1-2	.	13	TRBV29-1	CSVEGARNYGYTF	TGCAGCGTTGAGGGGGCCAGAAACTATGGCTACACCTTC
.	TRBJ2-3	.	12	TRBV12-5	CASGSRTDTQYF	TGTGCTAGTGGTTCCCGCACAGATACGCAGTATTTT
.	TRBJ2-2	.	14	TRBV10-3	CAISESRDTGELFF	TGTGCCATCAGTGAGTCCAGAGATACCGGGGAGCTGTTTTTT
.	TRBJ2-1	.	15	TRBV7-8	CASSSPWTRSREQFF	TGTGCCAGCAGCTCACCCTGGACACGCTCCCGTGAGCAGTTCTTC
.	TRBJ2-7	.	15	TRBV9	CASSVEGSPSGEQYF	TGTGCCAGCAGCGTAGAAGGCAGCCCCTCAGGGGAGCAGTACTTC
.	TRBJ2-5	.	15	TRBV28	CASSLRLQGQETQYF	TGTGCCAGCAGTTTAAGACTACAGGGTCAGGAGACCCAGTACTTC
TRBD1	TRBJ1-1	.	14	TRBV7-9	CASSLTGVNTEAFF	TGTGCCAGCAGCTTGACAGGGGTGAACACTGAAGCTTTCTTT
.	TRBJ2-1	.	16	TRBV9	CASSPTWGPSYNEQFF	TGTGCCAGCAGCCCTACGTGGGGCCCTTCATACAATGAGCAGTTCTTC
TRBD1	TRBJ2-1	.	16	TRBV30	CAWSVSSGQGAVEQFF	TGTGCCTGGAGTGTATCGAGTGGACAGGGGGCAGTTGAGCAGTTCTTC
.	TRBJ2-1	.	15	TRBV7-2	CASSFRYGTYNEQFF	TGTGCCAGCAGCTTTAGATATGGTACGTACAATGAGCAGTTCTTC
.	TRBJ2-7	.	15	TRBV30	CASTGPGQGIGEQYF	TGTGCCTCAACAGGTCCCGGGCAGGGGATAGGGGAGCAGTACTTC
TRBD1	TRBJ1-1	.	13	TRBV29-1	CSCRTGGNTEAFF	TGCAGCTGCAGGACAGGGGGCAACACTGAAGCTTTCTTT
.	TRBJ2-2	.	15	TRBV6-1	CASSGIRGPTGELFF	TGTGCCAGCAGTGGAATCCGGGGGCCCACCGGGGAGCTGTTTTTT
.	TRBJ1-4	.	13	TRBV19	CATQRLSNEKLFF	TGTGCCACCCAGCGACTCTCTAATGAAAAACTGTTTTTT
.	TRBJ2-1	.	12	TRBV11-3	CASSSRTYEQFF	TGTGCCAGCAGCTCCAGAACCTATGAGCAGTTCTTC
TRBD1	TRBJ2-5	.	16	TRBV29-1	CSVEDLGTGERETQYF	TGCAGCGTTGAAGATCTAGGGACAGGGGAGCGAGAGACCCAGTACTTC
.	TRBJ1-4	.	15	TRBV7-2	CASSLSAGVNEKLFF	TGTGCCAGCAGCTTATCTGCCGGAGTTAATGAAAAACTGTTTTTT
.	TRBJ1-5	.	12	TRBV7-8	CASSTALQPQHF	TGTGCCAGCAGCACGGCGTTGCAGCCCCAGCATTTT
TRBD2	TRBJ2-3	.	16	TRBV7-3	CASSSGTSGGTDTQYF	TGTGCCAGCAGCTCCGGGACTAGCGGGGGCACAGATACGCAGTATTTT
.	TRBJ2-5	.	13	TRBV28	CASSSQIQETQYF	TGTGCCAGCAGTTCCCAGATCCAAGAGACCCAGTACTTC
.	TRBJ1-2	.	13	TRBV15	CATSRVGDVGYTF	TGTGCCACCAGCAGAGTAGGGGATGTTGGCTACACCTTC
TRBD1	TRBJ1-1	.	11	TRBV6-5	CASSNRGLAFF	TGTGCCAGCAGTAACAGGGGGCTGGCTTTCTTT
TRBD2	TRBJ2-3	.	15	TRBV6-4	CASSVAGGQGDTQYF	TGTGCCAGCAGTGTGGCGGGAGGGCAGGGAGATACGCAGTATTTT
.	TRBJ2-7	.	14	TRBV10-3	CAISESGSPREQYF	TGTGCCATCAGTGAGTCCGGCAGTCCTAGAGAGCAGTACTTC
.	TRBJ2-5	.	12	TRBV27	CASSQGGETQYF	TGTGCCAGCTCCCAGGGGGGAGAGACCCAGTACTTC
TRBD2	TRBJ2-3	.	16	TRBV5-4	CASTLAVAGATDTQYF	TGTGCCAGCACCTTGGCGGTAGCGGGAGCCACAGATACGCAGTATTTT
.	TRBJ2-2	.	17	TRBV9	CASSEAGGGRIPGELFF	TGTGCCAGCAGCGAGGCAGGGGGCGGGAGGATTCCCGGGGAGCTGTTTTTT
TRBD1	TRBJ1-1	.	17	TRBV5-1	CASSLGYLGQGISEAFF	TGCGCCAGCAGCTTGGGGTATCTGGGACAGGGAATATCTGAAGCTTTCTTT
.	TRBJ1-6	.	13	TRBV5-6	CASSIRGNSPLHF	TGTGCCAGCAGTATTCGGGGCAATTCACCCCTCCACTTT
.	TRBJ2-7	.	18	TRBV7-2	CASSLELGGVGSSYEQYF	TGTGCCAGCAGCTTAGAATTAGGAGGGGTTGGGTCGTCCTACGAGCAGTACTTC
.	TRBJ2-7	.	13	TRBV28	CASSTGLGYEQYF	TGTGCCAGCAGTACTGGGTTGGGCTACGAGCAGTACTTC
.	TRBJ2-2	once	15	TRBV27	CASSSNSGNTGELFF	TGTGCCAGCAGCTCGAATAGCGGGAACACCGGGGAGCTGTTTTTT
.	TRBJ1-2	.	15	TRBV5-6	CASSLDGRVGYGYTF	TGTGCCAGCAGCTTGGATGGCAGGGTGGGCTATGGCTACACCTTC
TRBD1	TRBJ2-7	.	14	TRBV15	CATGRDRGTYEQYF	TGTGCCACCGGGCGGGACAGGGGCACATACGAGCAGTACTTC
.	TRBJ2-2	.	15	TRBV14	CASSQLGQNTGELFF	TGTGCCAGCAGCCAACTGGGACAGAACACCGGGGAGCTGTTTTTT
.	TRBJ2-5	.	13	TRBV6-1	CASSETGETIQYF	TGTGCCAGCAGTGAAACGGGGGAGACGATCCAGTACTTC
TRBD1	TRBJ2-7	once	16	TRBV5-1	CASSYTGGAYNYEQYF	TGCGCCAGCAGCTACACAGGGGGTGCCTACAACTACGAGCAGTACTTC
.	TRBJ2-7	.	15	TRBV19	CASSFPTASSYEQYF	TGTGCCAGTAGTTTTCCGACAGCTAGCTCCTACGAGCAGTACTTC
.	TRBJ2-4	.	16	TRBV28	CASSPGRFLAKNIQYF	TGCGCCAGCAGCCCGGGGAGGTTCCTAGCCAAAAACATTCAGTACTTC
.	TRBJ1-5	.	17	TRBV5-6	CASSLLDSGGSNQPQHF	TGTGCCAGCAGCTTATTAGACTCCGGGGGTAGCAATCAGCCCCAGCATTTT
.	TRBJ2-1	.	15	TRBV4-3	CASTRLSGNNNEQFF	TGCGCCAGCACCCGCTTGTCGGGTAACAACAATGAGCAGTTCTTC
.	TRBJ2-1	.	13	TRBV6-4	CASSDRGTSVQFF	TGTGCCAGCAGTGACAGGGGGACTTCGGTCCAGTTCTTC
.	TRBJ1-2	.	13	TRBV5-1	CASTGVGLYGYTF	TGCGCCAGCACGGGGGTCGGCCTCTATGGCTACACCTTC
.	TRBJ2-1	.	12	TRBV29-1	CSVEEGTHEQFF	TGCAGCGTTGAAGAAGGTACCCATGAGCAGTTCTTC
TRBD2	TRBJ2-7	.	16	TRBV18	CASSPLAGGPTVEQYF	TGTGCCAGCTCACCACTAGCGGGAGGTCCCACGGTAGAGCAGTACTTC
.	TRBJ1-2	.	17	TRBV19	CASSMIRVRVKESGYTF	TGTGCCAGTAGTATGATTCGAGTCAGGGTTAAGGAATCGGGCTACACCTTC
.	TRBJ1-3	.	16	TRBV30	CAWRSYGELGGNTIYF	TGTGCCTGGAGATCGTACGGAGAACTTGGGGGAAACACCATATATTTT
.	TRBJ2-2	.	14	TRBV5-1	CASSLDRNTGELFF	TGCGCCAGCAGCTTGGACAGAAACACCGGGGAGCTGTTTTTT